This entry features one T cell receptor (beta chain) sequence. Here immunoSEQ multiplex PCR was the method, and the copy in TCRdb shows in-frame clones only, minus some. The table has tens of thousands of clones, 94% seen once. The data derive from a study of cytomegalovirus exposure and HLA in healthy donors. CDR3 length equals 12 residues. CDR1 and CDR2 from the germline V gene are SQVTM and ANQGSEA. The donors were in the approximately 120-subject validation cohort; that cohort was separate from the roughly 660-subject first cohort. The sequenced sample was PBMCs. The source of this sequence is a woman between 18 and 29 years old in good health and CMV-seropositive. This sequence joins TRBV29-1 and TRBJ2-5; TRBD2 agrees at 8 bases. The CDR3 here is CSTGGVGETQYF. The CDR3 region has the DNA TGCAGTACCGGGGGGGTTGGGGAGACCCAGTACTTC.